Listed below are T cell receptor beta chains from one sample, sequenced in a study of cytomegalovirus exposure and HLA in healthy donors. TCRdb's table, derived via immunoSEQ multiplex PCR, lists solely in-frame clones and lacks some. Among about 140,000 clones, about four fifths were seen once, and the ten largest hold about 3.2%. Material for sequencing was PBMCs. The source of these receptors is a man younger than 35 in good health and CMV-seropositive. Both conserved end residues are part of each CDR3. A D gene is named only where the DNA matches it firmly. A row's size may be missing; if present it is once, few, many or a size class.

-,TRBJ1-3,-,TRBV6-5,TGTGCCAGCAGCTTGACAGGCGTCTCTGGAAACACCATATATTTT,CASSLTGVSGNTIYF
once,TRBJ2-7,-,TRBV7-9,TGTGCCAGCAGCTCTGGACAAGACTTCTACGAGCAGTACTTC,CASSSGQDFYEQYF
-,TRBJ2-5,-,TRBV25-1,TGTGCCAGCAGTCTGGAAACCGGGGGAGAGACCCAGTACTTC,CASSLETGGETQYF
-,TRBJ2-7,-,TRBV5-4,TGTGCCAGCAGTTCACCTCTCGCGGGGGAGCAGTACTTC,CASSSPLAGEQYF
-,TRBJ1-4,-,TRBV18,TGTGCCAGCTCACCGGAAGGAGGGAAGTCTATTTGGGAACTGTTTTTT,CASSPEGGKSIWELFF
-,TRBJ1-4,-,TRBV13,TGTGCCAGCAGCTTAGCGAGAGACAGTCCCAAACTGTTTTTT,CASSLARDSPKLFF
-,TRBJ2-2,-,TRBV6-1,TGTGCCAGCAGTCCCACCTGGCGCGGGACCGGGGAGCTGTTTTTT,CASSPTWRGTGELFF
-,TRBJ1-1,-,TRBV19,TGTGCCAGTAGCCTTGGGAGGATCACTGAAGCTTTCTTT,CASSLGRITEAFF
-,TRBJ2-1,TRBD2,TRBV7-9,TGTGCCAGCAGCTCCCCGGAGGGACTAGCAGGAGATGAGCAGTTCTTC,CASSSPEGLAGDEQFF
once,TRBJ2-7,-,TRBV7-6,TGTGCCAGCAGCCTAGACACCTACGAGCAGTACTTC,CASSLDTYEQYF
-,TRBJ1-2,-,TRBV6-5,TGTGCCAGCAGTTCTCTTCTTACAGGGAGTAAAGGCTACACCTTC,CASSSLLTGSKGYTF
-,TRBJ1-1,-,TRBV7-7,TGTGCTAGCAGCCCCGGGGGGGTAAACACTGAAGCTTTCTTT,CASSPGGVNTEAFF
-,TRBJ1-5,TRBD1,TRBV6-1,TGTGCCAGCAGTGCCGGACAGGGTGTAAGCAATCAGCCCCAGCATTTT,CASSAGQGVSNQPQHF
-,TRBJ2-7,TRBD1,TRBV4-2,TGTGCCAGCAGCCAAGGGGAGGCAGGGGGCTTCCACTACGAGCAGTACTTC,CASSQGEAGGFHYEQYF
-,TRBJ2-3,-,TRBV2,TGTGCCAGCAGTTTTCTACTAGAAACAGATACGCAGTATTTT,CASSFLLETDTQYF
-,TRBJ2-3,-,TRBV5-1,TGCGCCAGCGGAGGGCCCGACGCAGATACGCAGTATTTT,CASGGPDADTQYF
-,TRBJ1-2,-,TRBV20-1,TGCAGTGTGACTCACAGGGCGGACTACACCTTC,CSVTHRADYTF
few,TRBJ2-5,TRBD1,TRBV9,TGTGCCAGCAGCGTAACCATCCACGGTCAAACAGGGGGAGAGACCCAGTACTTC,CASSVTIHGQTGGETQYF